This record concerns one T cell receptor (beta chain) sequence. The study recruited people aged roughly 18 to 100 years across approximately 24 US areas. Grouping used clinical history reported by participants in a survey and questionnaire. This sample is part of a study of blood T cell repertoires in COVID-19. The wider study: Samples representing acute and convalescent COVID-19 were sourced from the United States, Italy and Spain. In each case, the material was cDNA or gDNA derived from T cells, B-cell-depleted T cells, or PBMCs.

Trimming took off 6 bases at V and 3 bases at J, with 17 bases between the two ends. Per the germline V gene, CDR1 is MGHRA and CDR2 is YSYEKL. The CDR3 sequence is 15 residues long. The data were produced by immunoSEQ multiplex PCR, yet TCRdb's version contains in-frame clones alone and is incomplete. Among hundreds of thousands of clones listed, roughly nine tenths were seen once. The specimen sequenced was PBMCs or T cells enriched from blood (not recorded which). The V and J genes are TRBV4-1 and TRBJ1-1, with D possibly being TRBD1 (5 bases). This TCR was recovered from a man aged 25 to 45 who had recovered from COVID-19. The CDR3 DNA reads as TGCGCCAGCAGAATCACTGGGACTGAGTACACTGAAGCTTTCTTT. Translation: CASRITGTEYTEAFF.